These 15 T cell receptor beta chains share one sample of origin, sequenced in a study of identical twins (dated by TCRdb to about 2016). Library method: 5' RACE. Sequencing used an Illumina HiSeq 2000. TCRdb cleaned the public reads at Q25 with fastp, built clones with MiXCR and kept in-frame beta chains. Under each unique CDR3 protein, matching rows form one entry showing the most common genes and DNA. This sample holds 400,000 to 600,000 distinct CDR3 sequences; approximately 20% were observed only once. In total, the top ten clones hold around 0.48% of the sample. These data were also reused for a study on yellow fever vaccine responses in identical twins.

The sample taken for sequencing was CD4+ T cells sorted from blood. The receptors stem from a woman younger than 30 in good health.

The gene calls are TRBV20-1 and TRBJ2-3; possible D gene TRBD1, 6 bases. This CDR3 comprises 14 residues. Germline V gene data show CDR1 as DFQATT and CDR2 as SNEGSKA (reference sequence). V lost 1 base and J 0 bases, leaving 8 bases between the germline ends. The CDR3 sequence: CSARAGASTDTQYF. CDR3 sequence (DNA): TGCAGTGCTAGAGCAGGGGCTAGCACAGATACGCAGTATTTT.

This chain connects TRBV6-5 to TRBJ2-7; the D gene is possibly TRBD1 (5 bases). The germline V and J ends were trimmed by 0 bases and 0 bases, with 12 bases remaining between them. Looked up from germline, CDR1 is MNHEY and CDR2 is SVGAGI. The CDR3 extends over 16 amino acids. The CDR3 nucleotides are TGTGCCAGCAGTTACTCGAACAGGCCTTTCTCCTACGAGCAGTACTTC. It is translated as CASSYSNRPFSYEQYF.

CDR3 protein: CASIGSNTEAFF. The CDR3 bases are TGTGCCAGTATTGGATCGAACACTGAAGCTTTCTTT. The chain has TRBV19 and TRBJ1-1; D remains ambiguous. V lost 7 bases and J lost 1, with 7 bases in between. CDR1 LNHDA and CDR2 SQIVND come from the germline V gene (reference sequence). This CDR3 has 12 residues.

The genes are TRBV6-1 and TRBJ1-2; D remains unclear. Deletions cut 3 bases from V and 5 bases from J, with 10 bases between. There are 13 residues in the CDR3. The germline V gene has CDR1 MNHNS and CDR2 SASEGT. As DNA, the CDR3 is TGTGCCAGCAGTGATACCCGGGGATATGGCTACACCTTC. Protein sequence: CASSDTRGYGYTF.

A few counts support this clonotype. This chain links TRBV20-1 with TRBJ1-2; the D is unclear. The CDR3 is 12 residues long. V gave up 4 bases and J gave up 3 bases, with 9 bases separating them. Germline lookup yields CDR1 DFQATT and CDR2 SNEGSKA (reference sequence). As DNA, the CDR3 is TGCAGTGCTAAGGACCCTGACTATGGCTACACCTTC. Residues: CSAKDPDYGYTF.

The chain uses TRBV5-1 and TRBJ1-2; TRBD1 agrees at 8 bases. V was pared by 4 bases and J by 5 bases, with 4 bases of the junction left unmatched. Germline V gene sequence: CDR1 SGHRS, CDR2 YFSETQ. The CDR3 is 13 amino acids. CDR3 sequence reads: CASSPTGEYGYTF. The CDR3 DNA reads as TGCGCCAGCAGCCCGACAGGGGAGTATGGCTACACCTTC. Filled out from reference TRBV5-1 and TRBJ1-2, the complete variable domain reads KAGVTQTPRYLIKTRGQQVTLSCSPISGHRSVSWYQQTPGQGLQFLFEYFSETQRNKGNFPGRFSGRQFSNSRSEMNVSTLELGDSALYLCASSPTGEYGYTFGSGTRLTVV.

The chain carries TRBV2 and TRBJ1-4; 7 nucleotides align to TRBD1. With 5 bases clipped from V and 4 bases from J, the junction kept 4 bases outside the gene matches. The CDR3 spans 14 residues. Looked up from germline, CDR1 is SNHLY and CDR2 is FYNNEI. The CDR3 DNA reads TGTGCCAGCAGTTATGACAGGGTTAATGAAAAACTGTTTTTT. As protein: CASSYDRVNEKLFF.

This clonotype was counted ten times or more. The V gene is TRBV12-3 or TRBV12-4, the J gene TRBJ2-1; D not certain. The V end lost 5 bases, the J end lost 2 bases, and 10 bases lay between the germline ends. The CDR3 is 14 amino acids. For the CDR3, the DNA is TGTGCCAGCAGTCCTAGGGTAACCTACAATGAGCAGTTCTTC. It codes for CASSPRVTYNEQFF.

V and J are TRBV20-1 and TRBJ1-6, with TRBD1 matching over 7 bases. V gave up 6 bases and J gave up 10 bases; unmatched junction bases: 12. The CDR3 is made up of 14 amino acids. The germline V gene encodes CDR1 DFQATT and CDR2 SNEGSKA (reference sequence). CDR3 protein: CSAEQGRLGSPLHF. For the CDR3, the DNA is TGCAGTGCGGAACAGGGGAGGCTGGGCTCACCCCTCCACTTT.

V gene TRBV5-1 combines with J gene TRBJ2-2; TRBD2 matches 9 bases. The CDR3 totals 18 residues. CDR1 and CDR2 (germline): SGHRS, YFSETQ. The V gene end was trimmed by 3 bases and the J gene end by 4 bases; junction bases not matched to a gene: 13. The CDR3 is CASSSGLAWSGTTGELFF. For the CDR3, the DNA is TGCGCCAGCAGCTCAGGACTAGCGTGGAGTGGGACCACCGGGGAGCTGTTTTTT.

This clonotype appeared a few times. The chain has TRBV28 and TRBJ2-7, with 8 positions matching TRBD2. The CDR3 has 12 residues. The ends lost 5 bases at V and 12 bases at J; junction bases unmatched: 9. The germline V gene has CDR1 MDHEN and CDR2 SYDVKM. The DNA of the CDR3 is TGTGCCAGCAGTCCGATACAGCGGGAGAGGTACTTC. This gives the protein CASSPIQRERYF.

V is TRBV19 and J is TRBJ2-5; 8 bases fit TRBD2. Germline values: CDR1 LNHDA, CDR2 SQIVND (reference sequence). The CDR3 has 15 residues. After removal of 4 bases from V and 5 bases from J, the junction contained 9 bases not matched to a gene. The DNA of the CDR3 is TGTGCCAGTAGTAGGTCGGGACTAGGAGGGGAGACCCAGTACTTC. Translated, it gives CASSRSGLGGETQYF.

V is TRBV25-1 and J is TRBJ2-6; D gene uncertain. V lost 6 bases to trimming and J lost 0 bases, with 9 bases between them. Germline loops: CDR1 MGHDK, CDR2 SYGVNS. There are 15 residues in the CDR3. CDR3 nucleotide sequence: TGTGCCAGCAGGAGTGGCGACTCTGGGGCCAACGTCCTGACTTTC. The encoded protein is CASRSGDSGANVLTF. Filled out from reference TRBV25-1 and TRBJ2-6, the complete variable domain reads EADIYQTPRYLVIGTGKKITLECSQTMGHDKMYWYQQDPGMELHLIHYSYGVNSTEKGDLSSESTVSRIRTEHFPLTLESARPSHTSQYLCASRSGDSGANVLTFGAGSRLTVL.

This clonotype appeared once. This chain uses TRBV2 with TRBJ2-6; TRBD2 is a possible D gene (6 bases). Germline V CDR1 and CDR2: SNHLY, FYNNEI. The CDR3 runs 15 residues. The germline V and J ends were trimmed by 5 bases and 4 bases, with 12 bases remaining between them. CDR3 nucleotide sequence: TGTGCCAGCAGTCGGGGGACGATCGGGGCCAACGTCCTGACTTTC. Its protein is CASSRGTIGANVLTF.

The chain recombines TRBV7-7 with TRBJ2-3; 13 bases agree with TRBD2. The V segment lost 1 base and the J segment 4 bases; nucleotides outside the gene matches: 5. The CDR3 covers 17 residues. The germline gives CDR1 SSHAT, CDR2 FNYEAQ (reference sequence). In DNA, the CDR3 is TGTGCCAGCAGCTTAGAAGGACTAGCGGGAGTACCAGATACGCAGTATTTT. Translation: CASSLEGLAGVPDTQYF.